This entry concerns a single T cell receptor beta chain. In the original processing: Amplification from reference gene primers served as the basis for estimated nucleated cell counts. The table came from immunoSEQ multiplex PCR; TCRdb's copy has only in-frame clones and leaves some out. That table is the source of V, J and clone size, and D and trimming were worked out from the DNA. This sample carries 180,000 or so clones, roughly 79% of them seen once, and the ten largest clones take about 11%. Seattle participants joined during active infection and were tracked over time. The data stem from a study of blood T cell repertoires in COVID-19. Study information: Acute and convalescent COVID-19 samples came from the United States, Italy and Spain. T cells, B-cell-depleted T cells, or PBMCs supplied cDNA or gDNA.

With V trimmed by 8 bases and J by 5 bases, 5 bases remained unmatched. This CDR3 has 12 amino acids. Germline CDR1 and CDR2: KGHSH and LQKENI. This sequence originates from a woman aged 40 to 50 with COVID-19, enrolled during active disease. The J gene is TRBJ1-2, the V gene TRBV18; 7 bases agree with TRBD1. The specimen sequenced was peripheral blood. The CDR3 spells CASGEQGYGYTF. The DNA for the CDR3 is TGTGCCAGCGGGGAACAGGGGTATGGCTACACCTTC.